This entry describes one TCR beta chain. Its specificity is unknown. This entry belongs to a study of T cell responses to AZD1222 COVID-19 vaccine. Study findings and constraints: Nearly half of spike-specific TCRs reportedly target variant regions that are unmutated in the B.1.351 and B.1.1.7 variants. The donor cohort was predominantly white British with a female majority, and clonal diversity may have been underestimated.

Using immunoSEQ multiplex PCR, the repertoire was profiled, and TCRdb retains in-frame clones only, with some absent. This sample has around 150,000 clones, with roughly 90% found just once. The germline V gene encodes CDR1 KGHDR and CDR2 SFDVKD. V was shortened by 9 bases and J by 5 bases, with 18 bases between the two germline ends. The CDR3 spans 15 residues. The sequencing here drew on peripheral blood, taken 28 days after the second AZD1222 dose. This chain connects TRBV24-1 to TRBJ2-2; D not certain. This receptor was obtained from an adult who received the AZD1222 COVID-19 vaccine. The CDR3 coding sequence is TGTGCCACCCAAACTTACCTTGGTGGGACCGGGGAGCTGTTTTTT. As protein: CATQTYLGGTGELFF.